This section outlines one T cell receptor beta chain sequence together with its context. Its antigen is still unknown. Clones were sequenced by immunoSEQ multiplex PCR, and TCRdb holds only the in-frame ones, with some missing. The data show 85,000 to 100,000 clones, with 80% to 95% seen just once and 0.35% held by the top ten. The germline V gene encodes CDR1 MNHNS and CDR2 SASEGT. This CDR3 spans 13 amino acids. V gave up 5 bases and J gave up 5 bases, with 12 bases separating them. The sample comes from a study of graft-versus-host responses after intestinal transplantation. Study background: Each recipient received anti-thymocyte globulin induction, then tacrolimus and steroids for around 3 years.

Study outcomes and limitations: Early post-transplant falls in HvG clones accompanied the peak levels of circulating GvH clones. Graft-donor T cell macrochimerism coincided with high graft-versus-host to host-versus-graft clonal ratios in allografts. There were GvH clones found in recipient marrow, and some of them appeared first in ileum or blood.

This chain links TRBV6-1 with TRBJ1-2; TRBD1 is a possible D gene (6 bases). The sample in question was unstimulated CD4+ T cells sorted from spleen or lymph node cells, obtained before transplant. This clonotype originated in a human donor who was the organ donor for an intestinal transplant. The chain's CDR3 is CASSPHQGYGYTF. The CDR3 DNA reads TGTGCCAGCAGTCCCCACCAGGGGTATGGCTACACCTTC.